The sequence of this T cell receptor beta chain was determined in a study of T cells in localized non-small cell lung cancer. Note on this clone: Its antigen is not known.

Sequencing was performed with immunoSEQ multiplex PCR; in TCRdb, only in-frame clones are kept and a portion is missing. The sample records around 26,000 clones, 80% to 95% being singletons. Whole-study findings and limits: Exceeding tumor, uninvolved adjacent lung had the highest T cell clonality.

CDR3 size: 14 residues. The V gene end was trimmed by 4 bases and the J gene end by 7 bases; junction bases not matched to a gene: 7. CDR1 and CDR2 from the germline V gene are MNHNY and SVGAGI (reference sequence). The sequences come from peripheral blood, collected before any cancer treatment. This TCR was sampled from a female donor of 60 years or more with stage II squamous cell lung carcinoma. The chain is built from TRBV6-6 and TRBJ1-2; TRBD1 agrees at 9 bases. The CDR3 bases are TGTGCCAGCAGTTCGGGACAGGGAAGGATTGGCTACACCTTC. It encodes CASSSGQGRIGYTF.